This T cell receptor (beta chain) was found in a study of T cells in Graves' hyperthyroidism and ophthalmopathy. Germline CDR1 LNHDA, CDR2 SQIVND (reference sequence). The V end lost 7 bases, the J end lost 5 bases, and 24 bases lay between the germline ends. The CDR3 runs to 17 residues. TCR beta CDR3 region amplification was performed from RNA transcripts. With the HTBI primer set, the TCR CDR3 went through a first round of RT-PCR. MiXCR, run by TCRdb on the multiplex PCR reads, gives a single entry per CDR3 protein. The data hold fewer than 350,000 distinct CDR3 sequences, with over 12% observed a single time. Patients aged 18 to 65 had newly diagnosed hyperthyroidism of under 2 months' duration.

The sequenced material came from blood. This sequence was found in a woman in her forties or fifties with Graves' hyperthyroidism that later progressed to Graves' ophthalmopathy. The V call is TRBV19, the J call TRBJ2-1, with D perhaps given as TRBD1 or TRBD2 (6 bases each). In DNA, the CDR3 is TGTGCCAGTACCATATGGGGGGATCGGACAGAAAACAATGAGCAGTTCTTC. Residues: CASTIWGDRTENNEQFF. The variable domain in full, completed from reference TRBV19 and TRBJ2-1, reads DGGITQSPKYLFRKEGQNVTLSCEQNLNHDAMYWYRQDPGQGLRLIYYSQIVNDFQKGDIAEGYSVSREKKESFPLTVTSAQKNPTAFYLCASTIWGDRTENNEQFFGPGTRLTVL.